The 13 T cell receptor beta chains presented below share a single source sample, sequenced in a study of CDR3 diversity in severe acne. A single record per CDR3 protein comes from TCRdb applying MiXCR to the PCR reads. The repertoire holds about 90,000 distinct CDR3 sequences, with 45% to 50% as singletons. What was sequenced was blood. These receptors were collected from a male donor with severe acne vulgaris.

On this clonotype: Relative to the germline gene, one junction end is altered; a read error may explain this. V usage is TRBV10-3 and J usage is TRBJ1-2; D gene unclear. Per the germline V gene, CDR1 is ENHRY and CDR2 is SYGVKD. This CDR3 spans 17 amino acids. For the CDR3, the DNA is TGTGCCAGCAGTGAAGTAGAGGGAAGAAGGACTAACTATGGCTACACCTTC. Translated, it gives CASSEVEGRRTNYGYTF.

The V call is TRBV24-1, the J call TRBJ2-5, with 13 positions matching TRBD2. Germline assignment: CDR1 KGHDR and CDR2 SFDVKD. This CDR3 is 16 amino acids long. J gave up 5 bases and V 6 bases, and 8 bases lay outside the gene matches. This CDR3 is CATSSIGTSGTETQYF. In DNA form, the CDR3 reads TGTGCCACCAGTTCGATCGGGACTAGCGGGACGGAGACCCAGTACTTC.

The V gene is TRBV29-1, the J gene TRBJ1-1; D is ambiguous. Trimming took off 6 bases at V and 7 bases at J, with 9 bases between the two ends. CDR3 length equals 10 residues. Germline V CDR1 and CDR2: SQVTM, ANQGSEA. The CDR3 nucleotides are TGCAGCGTCGTCCGCGGTGAAGCTTTCTTT. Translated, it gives CSVVRGEAFF.

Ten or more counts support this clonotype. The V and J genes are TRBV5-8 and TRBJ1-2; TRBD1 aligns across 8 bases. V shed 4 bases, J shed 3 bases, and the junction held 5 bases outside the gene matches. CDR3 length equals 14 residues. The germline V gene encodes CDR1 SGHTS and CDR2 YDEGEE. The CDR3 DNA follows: TGTGCCAGCAGCAGTCACAGGGGGGACTATGGCTACACCTTC. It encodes CASSSHRGDYGYTF. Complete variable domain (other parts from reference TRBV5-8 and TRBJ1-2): EAGVTQSPTHLIKTRGQQATLRCSPISGHTSVYWYQQALGLGLQFLLWYDEGEERNRGNFPPRFSGRQFPNYSSELNVNALELEDSALYLCASSSHRGDYGYTFGSGTRLTVV.

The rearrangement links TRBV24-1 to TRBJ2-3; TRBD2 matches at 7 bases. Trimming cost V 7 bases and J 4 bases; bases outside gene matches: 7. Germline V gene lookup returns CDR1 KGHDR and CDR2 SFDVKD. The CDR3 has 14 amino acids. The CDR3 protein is CATSGTREADTQYF. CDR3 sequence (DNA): TGTGCCACCAGCGGGACCCGGGAGGCAGATACGCAGTATTTT.

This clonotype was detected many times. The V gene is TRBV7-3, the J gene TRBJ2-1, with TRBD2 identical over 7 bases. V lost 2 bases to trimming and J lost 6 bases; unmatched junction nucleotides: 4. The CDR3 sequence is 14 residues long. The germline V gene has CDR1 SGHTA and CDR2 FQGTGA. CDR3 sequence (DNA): TGTGCCAGCAGCTTAGCGGGAGATCGCAATGAGCAGTTCTTC. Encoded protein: CASSLAGDRNEQFF.

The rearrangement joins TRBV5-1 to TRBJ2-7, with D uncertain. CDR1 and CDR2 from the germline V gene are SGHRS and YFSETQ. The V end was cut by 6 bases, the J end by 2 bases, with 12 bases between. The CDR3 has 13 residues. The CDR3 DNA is TGCGCCAGCACCCCGGATTCTGCCTACGAGCAGTACTTC. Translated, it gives CASTPDSAYEQYF.

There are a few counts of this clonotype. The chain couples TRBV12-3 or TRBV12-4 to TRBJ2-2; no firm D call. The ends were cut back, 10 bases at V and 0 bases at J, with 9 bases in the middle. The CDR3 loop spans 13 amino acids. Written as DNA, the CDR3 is TGTGCCAACGACGGAACGAACACCGGGGAGCTGTTTTTT. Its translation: CANDGTNTGELFF.

CDR3 residues: CASSFGPLGRNTEAFF. In DNA form, the CDR3 reads TGTGCCAGCAGCTTCGGGCCCCTGGGGCGGAACACTGAAGCTTTCTTT. The V call is TRBV7-8, the J call TRBJ1-1, with D tentatively TRBD1 (5 bases). The V end lost 3 bases, the J end lost 1 base, and 15 bases lay between the germline ends. Germline loops: CDR1 SGHVS, CDR2 FQNEAQ. CDR3 length: 16 residues.

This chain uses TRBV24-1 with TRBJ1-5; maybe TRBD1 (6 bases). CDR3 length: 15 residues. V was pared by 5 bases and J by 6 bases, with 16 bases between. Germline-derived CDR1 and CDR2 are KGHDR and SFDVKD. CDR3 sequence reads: CATSAAGDSVQPQHF. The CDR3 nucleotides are TGTGCCACCAGTGCGGCAGGGGATTCGGTTCAGCCCCAGCATTTT.

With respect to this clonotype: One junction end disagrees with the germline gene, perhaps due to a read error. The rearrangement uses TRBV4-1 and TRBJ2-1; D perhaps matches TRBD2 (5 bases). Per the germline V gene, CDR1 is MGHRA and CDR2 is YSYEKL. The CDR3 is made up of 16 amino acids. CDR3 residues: CASGQDERARYNEQFF. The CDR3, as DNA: TGCGCCAGCGGCCAAGATGAGAGGGCCAGATACAATGAGCAGTTCTTC.

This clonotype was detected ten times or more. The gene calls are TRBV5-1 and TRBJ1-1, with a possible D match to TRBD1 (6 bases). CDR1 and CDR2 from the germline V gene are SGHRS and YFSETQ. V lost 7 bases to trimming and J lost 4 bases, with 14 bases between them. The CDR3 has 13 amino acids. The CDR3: CASRLQGGTEAFF. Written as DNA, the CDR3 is TGCGCCAGCCGGCTACAGGGAGGCACTGAAGCTTTCTTT.

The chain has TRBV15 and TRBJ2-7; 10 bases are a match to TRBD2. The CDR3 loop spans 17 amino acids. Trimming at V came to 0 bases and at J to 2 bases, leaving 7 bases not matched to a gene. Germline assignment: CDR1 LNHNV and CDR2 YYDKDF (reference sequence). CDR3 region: CATSRDLRTSGTYEQYF. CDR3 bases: TGTGCCACCAGCAGAGATCTAAGGACTAGCGGAACCTACGAGCAGTACTTC.